A selection of T cell receptor beta chains follows, all from one sample in a study of OX40 agonist ivuxolimab in advanced cancers. Sequencing used immunoSEQ multiplex PCR; TCRdb keeps in-frame clones, though not all of them. The sample lists 60,000 or so clones; over 80% were seen once. Material: CD4+ or CD8+ T cells sorted from blood, obtained in a trial of the OX40 agonist ivuxolimab. The receptors originated from an adult with an advanced solid tumor such as melanoma, head and neck, liver or kidney cancer. Both conserved end residues are part of each CDR3. D genes are given only for firm matches. For some rows the clone size is stated as once, few or many, or as a class when expanded; others skip it.

V gene	clone size	D gene	J gene	CDR3 protein	CDR3 DNA
TRBV2	NA	NA	TRBJ1-2	CASSREQRSGYTF	TGTGCCAGTTCCCGGGAGCAACGTTCGGGCTACACCTTC
TRBV21-1	NA	NA	TRBJ1-2	CASSKGTGDGYTF	TGTGCCAGCAGCAAAGGGACAGGGGATGGCTACACCTTC
TRBV7-9	few	TRBD2	TRBJ2-1	CASSPGGSGRSGEQFF	TGTGCCAGCAGCCCAGGGGGAAGCGGGAGGTCAGGGGAGCAGTTCTTC
TRBV9	NA	TRBD1	TRBJ1-2	CASSVALGDRADGYTF	TGTGCCAGCAGCGTAGCTTTAGGAGACAGGGCTGATGGCTACACCTTC
TRBV6-6	once	TRBD2	TRBJ2-7	CASNKISGNYEQYF	TGTGCCAGCAATAAAATCAGCGGGAACTACGAGCAGTACTTC
TRBV5-1	NA	TRBD1	TRBJ1-2	CASSSTGGDYGYTF	TGCGCCAGCAGTTCGACAGGGGGCGACTATGGCTACACCTTC
TRBV6-5	NA	NA	TRBJ1-1	CASSYGGNTEAFF	TGTGCCAGCAGTTACGGCGGGAACACTGAAGCTTTCTTT
TRBV5-6	few	TRBD1	TRBJ1-3	CASSVIQGAGNTIYF	TGTGCCAGCAGCGTTATCCAGGGGGCTGGAAACACCATATATTTT
TRBV2	NA	TRBD2	TRBJ2-1	CASSEESSGTVEQFF	TGTGCCAGCAGTGAAGAGTCTAGCGGAACGGTTGAGCAGTTCTTC
TRBV5-1	NA	NA	TRBJ1-4	CASSLADGATNEKLFF	TGCGCCAGCAGCTTGGCCGATGGTGCAACTAATGAAAAACTGTTTTTT
TRBV7-6	NA	NA	TRBJ2-1	CASSLGGNSYNEQFF	TGTGCCAGCAGCTTAGGCGGTAACTCCTACAATGAGCAGTTCTTC
TRBV2	NA	NA	TRBJ1-2	CASSGEGVRYGYTF	TGTGCCAGCAGTGGGGAAGGTGTTAGGTATGGCTACACCTTC
TRBV7-7	NA	TRBD1	TRBJ2-3	CASSHDRADTQYF	TGTGCCAGCAGCCACGACAGGGCAGATACGCAGTATTTT
TRBV10-3	NA	NA	TRBJ1-3	CAISSGISGNTIYF	TGTGCCATCAGTTCAGGTATTTCCGGAAACACCATATATTTT
TRBV5-1	NA	NA	TRBJ2-3	CASSLRDNMVQYF	TGCGCCAGCAGCCTAAGGGACAACATGGTGCAGTATTTT